This T cell receptor beta chain derives from a study of early T cells in non-severe SARS-CoV-2 infection (dated by TCRdb to 2020 to 2022). With regard to the full study: Because TCR sequencing relied on bulk RNA taken from unsorted whole blood, pairing of alpha and beta chains was not possible. Beyond this particular receptor, the publication reports: VDJdb matching was skewed toward anti-spike CD8 responses and likely underestimated virus-specific expansions by missing private and CD4 specificities.

There are many counts of this clonotype. Its binding antigen is unknown. No clone much larger than this one lies a single base away; base qualities are absent. The germline V gene specifies SGHTS as CDR1 and YDEGEE as CDR2. V and J are trimmed by 5 bases and 0 bases, and the gene matches miss 5 bases of the junction. The CDR3 measures 15 amino acids from cysteine to phenylalanine. Only the CDR3 DNA stays, 45 bases, in frame from base 1. This was a case-control study nested in a cohort of healthcare workers in London, UK, who had nasopharyngeal swab PCR tests and blood samples taken every week. Healthcare workers were enrolled in the week of the UK lockdown, from 23 to 31 March 2020, and were followed every week for up to roughly 15 weeks. The library was made by 5' RACE. The data were produced on a NextSeq 500. In the TCR library protocol, unique molecular identifiers were attached to individual cDNA molecules to correct for PCR bias and sequencing error. Both TCR alpha and beta chains were sequenced, and tight co-correlation was observed between alpha and beta sequence abundances in each sample. As for the original processing: Decombinator V4 was used to annotate TCR sequences for V gene, J gene and CDR3. TCRs were defined as expanded if a significant change between any two time points was detected under a Poisson model with p below 0.0001. TCR abundances were normalised to the total number of TCRs sequenced per sample and were expressed as counts per million. MAIT TCRs were defined by TRAV1-2 paired with TRAJ12, TRAJ20 or TRAJ33, and iNKT TCRs by TRAV10 paired with TRAJ18. VDJdb, accessed 1 November 2021, was searched for CMV, EBV and SARS-CoV-2 annotated TCRs, with TCRs annotated for multiple antigens excluded. TCRdb reanalyzed the raw reads on its own, using fastp at Q25 for trimming and MiXCR for clone calling, and kept in-frame beta chains. Rows with a matching CDR3 protein are joined into one entry that keeps the most common DNA and genes. None of the V and J calls come from the authors' own analysis; TCRdb made them. The sample yields roughly 86,000 distinct CDR3 sequences; more than 5% were counted once. Under 10% of the sample comes from the top ten.

The sequencing input was whole blood. The V and J genes are TRBV5-8 and TRBJ2-1, and TRBD1 matches 7 of the central bases. This clonotype was obtained from an adult who was a healthcare worker with PCR-confirmed SARS-CoV-2 infection or an uninfected control (not recorded which). The CDR3 is CASSFRGSSYNEQFF. The DNA sequence is as follows: TGTGCCAGCAGTTTCAGGGGGAGCTCCTACAATGAGCAGTTCTTC. With the rest looked up from the reference TRBV5-8 and TRBJ2-1 genes rather than sequenced, the full variable domain is EAGVTQSPTHLIKTRGQQATLRCSPISGHTSVYWYQQALGLGLQFLLWYDEGEERNRGNFPPRFSGRQFPNYSSELNVNALELEDSALYLCASSFRGSSYNEQFFGPGTRLTVL.